These 16 T cell receptor beta chains were all obtained from the same sample, sequenced in a study of technical replicates of blood from a handful of donors. The protocol was immunoSEQ multiplex PCR, while the TCRdb copy is restricted to in-frame clones and leaves out a portion. The sample has roughly 82,000 clones, roughly 95% seen once. Specimen: T cells isolated from PBMCs. All receptors come from a human donor in good health.

The chain is built from TRBV30 and TRBJ2-7; D ambiguous. Germline loops: CDR1 GTSNPN, CDR2 SVGIG (reference sequence). There are 12 residues in the CDR3. V dropped 4 bases and J dropped 2 bases, with 9 bases sitting between them. CDR3 loop: CAWNPNTYEQYF. CDR3 DNA sequence: TGTGCCTGGAACCCAAACACCTACGAGCAGTACTTC.

V gene TRBV28 combines with J gene TRBJ1-3; the match to TRBD1 covers 8 bases. V lost 5 bases and J lost 5; bases outside the gene matches: 8. CDR1 and CDR2 from the germline V gene are MDHEN and SYDVKM. This CDR3 is built from 15 residues. The CDR3 sequence: CASSGQGNSRNTIYF. The CDR3, as DNA: TGTGCCAGCAGTGGACAGGGAAATAGCAGAAACACCATATATTTT.

For the CDR3, the DNA is TGTGCCAGCAGCTTTGTCAGGGGGTACGGGGCCAACGTCCTGACTTTC. Its protein product is CASSFVRGYGANVLTF. The chain links TRBV5-8 to TRBJ2-6; 7 bases agree with TRBD1. V lost 2 bases, J lost 4 bases, and 6 bases stayed unmatched. The CDR3 contains 16 residues. Looked up from germline, CDR1 is SGHTS and CDR2 is YDEGEE.

This clone has a handful of counts. The CDR3 reads CSVLGQGNTEAFF. CDR3 coding DNA: TGCAGCGTCTTGGGACAGGGGAACACTGAAGCTTTCTTT. V and J are TRBV29-1 and TRBJ1-1; 9 positions agree with TRBD1. J was trimmed by 1 base and V by 6 bases; bases with no gene match: 3. The CDR3 is 13 amino acids. Germline V gives CDR1 SQVTM, CDR2 ANQGSEA.

This clone was seen a single time. V is TRBV9 and J is TRBJ2-7; TRBD1 agrees at 9 bases. Trimming removed 4 bases from V and 4 bases from J; junction bases left unmatched: 12. Germline loops: CDR1 SGDLS, CDR2 YYNGEE. There are 16 residues in the CDR3. CDR3: CASSPHRDRVTYEQYF. Here the CDR3 DNA reads TGTGCCAGCAGCCCCCACCGGGACAGGGTAACGTACGAGCAGTACTTC.

Only one count was recorded for this clone. The chain employs TRBV2 and TRBJ2-7; 11 positions agree with TRBD1. CDR3 length: 12 amino acids. The germline CDR1 and CDR2 sequences are SNHLY and FYNNEI. J was trimmed by 2 bases and V by 10 bases; bases with no gene match: 1. The CDR3 DNA is TGTGCCACGGGACAGGGGGCCTACGAGCAGTACTTC. Its translation: CATGQGAYEQYF.

The chain recombines TRBV19 with TRBJ2-1; 9 nucleotides align to TRBD2. This CDR3 is 16 amino acids long. V was clipped by 2 bases and J by 2 bases; unmatched bases: 4. Germline-derived CDR1 and CDR2 are LNHDA and SQIVND (reference sequence). CDR3 bases: TGTGCCAGTAGTATATTTAGCGGGAGTACCTACAATGAGCAGTTCTTC. Its translation: CASSIFSGSTYNEQFF.

J is TRBJ2-7 and V is TRBV5-6; TRBD1 might be the D (5 bases). Deletions cut 0 bases from V and 6 bases from J, with 13 bases between. Germline V gives CDR1 SGHDT, CDR2 YYEEEE. The CDR3 sequence is 14 residues long. CDR3 region: CASSLGGRVPEQYF. DNA for the CDR3: TGTGCCAGCAGCTTGGGGGGCAGGGTACCCGAGCAGTACTTC.

This chain uses TRBV11-2 with TRBJ2-3; tentatively, D is TRBD2 (6 bases). The CDR3 consists of 18 residues. Germline CDR1 and CDR2: SGHAT and FQNNGV. The V end lost 0 bases, the J end lost 9 bases, and 25 bases lay between the germline ends. CDR3 residues: CASSLDRRLGIVGGTQYF. The CDR3 coding sequence is TGTGCCAGCAGCTTAGATCGCCGACTAGGAATAGTGGGCGGCACGCAGTATTTT.

J is TRBJ1-1 and V is TRBV5-6; perhaps TRBD1 as D (6 bases). Germline V CDR1 and CDR2: SGHDT, YYEEEE. The length of the CDR3 is 12 residues. The ends were cut back, 4 bases at V and 5 bases at J, with 9 bases in the middle. This chain's CDR3 is CASSVQGTEAFF. The CDR3 region has the DNA TGTGCCAGCAGCGTCCAGGGGACTGAAGCTTTCTTT.

This rearrangement joins TRBV2 to TRBJ1-2, with D possibly being TRBD1 (5 bases). The CDR3 totals 11 residues. The ends were cut back, 8 bases at V and 8 bases at J, with 12 bases in the middle. From germline, CDR1 is SNHLY and CDR2 FYNNEI. The CDR3 spells CASVRVTGYTF. Here the CDR3 DNA reads TGTGCCAGCGTCAGGGTGACCGGCTACACCTTC.

V and J are TRBV7-2 and TRBJ1-1; maybe TRBD1 (5 bases). Germline V CDR1 and CDR2: SGHTA, FQGNSA. V was cut by 7 bases and J by 0 bases, with 15 bases left in between. The CDR3 is 15 amino acids. The CDR3 DNA sequence: TGTGCCAGCACCAACCAGGGCGGTTTGAACACTGAAGCTTTCTTT. Its translation: CASTNQGGLNTEAFF. The full variable domain, in which reference TRBV7-2 and TRBJ1-1 provide the parts outside the CDR3, is GAGVSQSPSNKVTEKGKDVELRCDPISGHTALYWYRQSLGQGLEFLIYFQGNSAPDKSGLPSDRFSAERTGGSVSTLTIQRTQQEDSAVYLCASTNQGGLNTEAFFGQGTRLTVV.

The rearrangement links TRBV9 to TRBJ2-7; 7 bases map to TRBD2. With V trimmed by 0 bases and J by 3 bases, 6 bases remained unmatched. The CDR3 is made up of 15 amino acids. Germline V gene lookup returns CDR1 SGDLS and CDR2 YYNGEE. The CDR3 sequence is CASSVGGGRNYEQYF. The CDR3 DNA sequence: TGTGCCAGCAGCGTAGGGGGCGGGAGAAACTACGAGCAGTACTTC.

V and J are TRBV5-8 and TRBJ2-7; 8 bases map to TRBD1. The CDR3 is 16 amino acids. CDR1 is SGHTS, CDR2 YDEGEE, per germline. V dropped 3 bases and J dropped 1; count of bases not matched to a gene: 9. The CDR3 bases are TGTGCCAGCAGCTATAACCACAGGACAGGGTCCTACGAGCAGTACTTC. This gives the protein CASSYNHRTGSYEQYF.

V usage is TRBV7-3 and J usage is TRBJ2-3; D perhaps matches TRBD2 (6 bases). Germline CDR1 and CDR2: SGHTA and FQGTGA. The length of the CDR3 is 15 residues. With 5 bases removed from V and 4 bases from J, the gap between germline ends came to 16 bases. In nucleotides, the CDR3 is TGTGCCAGCAGCCTTATCGGGCGGGACGCAGATACGCAGTATTTT. This gives the protein CASSLIGRDADTQYF.

The chain has TRBV2 and TRBJ2-5, with 13 bases that match TRBD2. V trimming: 9 bases; J trimming: 2 bases; junction bases outside the gene matches: 3. There are 14 residues in the CDR3. Germline-derived CDR1 and CDR2 are SNHLY and FYNNEI. The CDR3 DNA reads as TGTGCCAGAGGACTAGCGGGAGAACAAGAGACCCAGTACTTC. This translates into CARGLAGEQETQYF. Full variable domain (outside the CDR3, taken from reference TRBV2 and TRBJ2-5): EPEVTQTPSHQVTQMGQEVILRCVPISNHLYFYWYRQILGQKVEFLVSFYNNEISEKSEIFDDQFSVERPDGSNFTLKIRSTKLEDSAMYFCARGLAGEQETQYFGPGTRLLVL.